A single sample gave rise to the 17 T cell receptor beta chains below, sequenced in a study of shared clonotypes between healthy human individuals. Sequencing used immunoSEQ multiplex PCR; TCRdb keeps in-frame clones, though not all of them. The table includes approximately 2,300,000 clones, under 95% detected once. Sequences were obtained from naive CD4+ T cells from PBMCs. The subset: CD45RA+ positively selected. These receptor sequences come from a young man in good health. Some clones in this sample may be carry-over from other donors' samples.

This chain connects TRBV5-1 to TRBJ1-4, with D possibly matching TRBD1 (6 bases). Germline V gene sequence: CDR1 SGHRS, CDR2 YFSETQ. The CDR3 length is 14 residues. Trimming shortened V by 3 bases and J by 6 bases, and 12 bases separated the two germline ends. In DNA form, the CDR3 reads TGCGCCAGCAGCTCGACAGGTACGGATGAAAAACTGTTTTTT. This codes for CASSSTGTDEKLFF.

The J gene is TRBJ2-1, the V gene TRBV5-1; no reliable D call. Between the trimmed V and J ends, which lost 3 bases and 6 bases, there was a span of 4 bases. This CDR3 is built from 11 residues. Germline-derived CDR1 and CDR2 are SGHRS and YFSETQ. In DNA form, the CDR3 reads TGCGCCAGCAGCTCACGCAATGAGCAGTTCTTC. It encodes CASSSRNEQFF.

This clone was observed a single time. The V call is TRBV6-6, the J call TRBJ1-4; 11 nucleotides agree with TRBD1. Germline assignment: CDR1 MNHNY and CDR2 SVGAGI (reference sequence). CDR3 size: 14 residues. V lost 2 bases and J lost 8; bases outside the gene matches: 1. CDR3 sequence reads: CASSYGTGGEKLFF. Written as DNA, the CDR3 is TGTGCCAGCAGTTACGGGACAGGGGGGGAAAAACTGTTTTTT.

V and J are TRBV11-2 and TRBJ2-7; the match to TRBD2 covers 11 bases. This CDR3 region has 13 residues. V lost 3 bases, J lost 6 bases, and 1 base stayed unmatched. The V gene's germline CDR1 is SGHAT and CDR2 FQNNGV. The CDR3 DNA follows: TGTGCCAGCAGCTTTACTAGCGGGAGCGAGCAGTACTTC. Translation: CASSFTSGSEQYF. Together with reference TRBV11-2 and TRBJ2-7, the CDR3 gives the full variable domain: EAGVAQSPRYKIIEKRQSVAFWCNPISGHATLYWYQQILGQGPKLLIQFQNNGVVDDSQLPKDRFSAERLKGVDSTLKIQPAKLEDSAVYLCASSFTSGSEQYFGPGTRLTVT.

The V call is TRBV6-1, the J call TRBJ1-2; a possible D gene is TRBD1 (5 bases). This CDR3 comprises 14 residues. V was pared by 0 bases and J by 6 bases, with 11 bases between. CDR1 and CDR2 (germline): MNHNS, SASEGT. The CDR3 DNA follows: TGTGCCAGCAGTGAAGCGCGGGGGGGAGATGGCTACACCTTC. Protein product: CASSEARGGDGYTF.

The rearrangement joins TRBV19 to TRBJ2-2, with a weak D call TRBD1 (7 bases). Germline V CDR1 and CDR2: LNHDA, SQIVND (reference sequence). The length of the CDR3 is 15 residues. Trimming cost V 3 bases and J 3 bases, with 11 bases left between them. The CDR3 reads CASSMEGADTGELFF. CDR3 in DNA: TGTGCCAGTAGTATGGAGGGGGCGGACACCGGGGAGCTGTTTTTT.

This sequence joins TRBV5-4 and TRBJ2-5; D not resolved. V dropped 3 bases and J dropped 2 bases, with 11 bases sitting between them. The length of the CDR3 is 14 residues. The germline gives CDR1 SGHNT, CDR2 YYREEE (reference sequence). DNA of the CDR3: TGTGCCAGCAGCTCCCCGGCACGACAAGAGACCCAGTACTTC. Translating gives CASSSPARQETQYF.

The J gene is TRBJ1-2, the V gene TRBV11-2; no firm D call. CDR1 and CDR2 (germline): SGHAT, FQNNGV. The CDR3 runs to 16 residues. The germline V and J ends were trimmed by 0 bases and 6 bases, with 17 bases remaining between them. The CDR3 sequence is CASSLEGSGISNGYTF. Written as DNA, the CDR3 is TGTGCCAGCAGCTTAGAAGGGTCGGGCATTTCGAATGGCTACACCTTC.

The rearrangement links TRBV30 to TRBJ1-6; no definite D call. The germline gives CDR1 GTSNPN, CDR2 SVGIG (reference sequence). V lost 0 bases to trimming and J lost 7 bases, with 7 bases between them. The CDR3 loop spans 13 amino acids. CDR3 sequence reads: CAWSVVRNSPLHF. The DNA of the CDR3 is TGTGCCTGGAGTGTCGTAAGGAATTCACCCCTCCACTTT.

The chain recombines TRBV6-5 with TRBJ2-7; 7 bases align to TRBD1. Trimming took 6 bases from V and 3 from J; bases not matched to a gene: 8. CDR3 size: 14 residues. CDR1 MNHEY and CDR2 SVGAGI come from the germline V gene. Here the CDR3 reads CASRRTGKFYEQYF. CDR3 DNA: TGTGCCAGCAGGAGGACAGGAAAGTTCTACGAGCAGTACTTC.

The rearrangement joins TRBV5-1 to TRBJ2-7, with D unclear. Germline V gene lookup returns CDR1 SGHRS and CDR2 YFSETQ. Trimming stripped 0 bases from V and 0 bases from J, with 10 bases between. This CDR3 region has 15 residues. CDR3 sequence: CASSLEGPGSYEQYF. In DNA, the CDR3 is TGCGCCAGCAGCTTGGAAGGTCCCGGCTCCTACGAGCAGTACTTC.

The rearrangement uses TRBV4-3 and TRBJ2-3; the match to TRBD2 covers 10 bases. The CDR3 covers 19 residues. J was trimmed by 0 bases and V by 0 bases; bases with no gene match: 9. The germline V gene encodes CDR1 LGHNA and CDR2 YSLEER. The CDR3 protein is CASSQEASGSRASTDTQYF. In nucleotides, the CDR3 is TGCGCCAGCAGCCAAGAAGCTAGCGGGAGTCGGGCTAGCACAGATACGCAGTATTTT.

The CDR3 nucleotides are TGCGCCAGCAGCTTGGCGGGAGCTATGGGACAGCCCCAGCATTTT. Its protein product is CASSLAGAMGQPQHF. V usage is TRBV5-1 and J usage is TRBJ1-5; D uncertain. Trimming stripped 0 bases from V and 7 bases from J, with 14 bases between. CDR1 is SGHRS and CDR2 is YFSETQ in the germline V gene. The CDR3 spans 15 residues.

This clone was seen only a few times. The same CDR3 arises from other DNA sequences in this sample as well. V is TRBV20-1 and J is TRBJ2-3, with D possibly being TRBD2 (6 bases). V gave up 6 bases and J gave up 4 bases, with 8 bases separating them. This CDR3 region has 11 residues. In germline, CDR1 is DFQATT, CDR2 SNEGSKA (reference sequence). The DNA for the CDR3 is TGCAGTGCGAGACTAGCAGATACGCAGTATTTT. Its protein is CSARLADTQYF.

V and J are TRBV6-1 and TRBJ2-5, with D perhaps matching TRBD1 (5 bases). CDR1 is MNHNS, CDR2 SASEGT, per germline. This CDR3 contains 14 residues. V was shortened by 2 bases and J by 4 bases, with 11 bases between the two germline ends. DNA of the CDR3: TGTGCCAGCAGTGAACAGAGCAGGGTAGAGACCCAGTACTTC. This translates into CASSEQSRVETQYF.

The chain employs TRBV2 and TRBJ1-1, with D perhaps matching TRBD1 (5 bases). CDR3 length: 13 amino acids. Between the trimmed V and J ends, which lost 8 bases and 3 bases, there was a span of 13 bases. CDR1 and CDR2 from the germline V gene are SNHLY and FYNNEI. In DNA form, the CDR3 reads TGTGCCAGCCAGAGGGGACGGTACACTGAAGCTTTCTTT. Protein product: CASQRGRYTEAFF.

The rearrangement joins TRBV2 to TRBJ1-5; the match to TRBD1 covers 8 bases. Germline CDR1 is SNHLY and CDR2 is FYNNEI. This CDR3 has 15 amino acids. The J segment lost 7 bases and the V segment lost 6 bases, leaving 11 bases of the junction unmatched. In DNA form, the CDR3 reads TGTGCCAGCAGGACAAGGACAGGGCGTTCGCAGCCCCAGCATTTT. Amino acids: CASRTRTGRSQPQHF.